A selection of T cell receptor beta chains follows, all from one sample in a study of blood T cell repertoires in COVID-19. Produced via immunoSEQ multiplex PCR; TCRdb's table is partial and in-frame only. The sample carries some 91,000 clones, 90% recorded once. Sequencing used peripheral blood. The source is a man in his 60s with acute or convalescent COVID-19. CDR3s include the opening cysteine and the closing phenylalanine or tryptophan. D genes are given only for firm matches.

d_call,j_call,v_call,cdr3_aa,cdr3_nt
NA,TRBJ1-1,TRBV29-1,CSVGNGGAGSEAFF,TGCAGCGTTGGTAACGGGGGGGCAGGGTCTGAAGCTTTCTTT
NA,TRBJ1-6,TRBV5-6,CASRPTVDNSPLHF,TGTGCCAGCAGGCCGACAGTTGACAATTCACCCCTCCACTTT
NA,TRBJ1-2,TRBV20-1,CSATLPGGYTF,TGCAGTGCTACCCTTCCGGGGGGCTACACCTTC
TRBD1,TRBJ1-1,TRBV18,CASSYTGGTEAFF,TGTGCCAGCTCGTACACAGGGGGCACTGAAGCTTTCTTT
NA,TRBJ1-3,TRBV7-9,CASAGGRLASSGNTIYF,TGTGCCAGCGCTGGTGGTAGGTTAGCGAGCTCTGGAAACACCATATATTTT
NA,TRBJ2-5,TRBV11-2,CASSLGLVSETQYF,TGTGCCAGCAGCTTAGGACTAGTTTCGGAGACCCAGTACTTC
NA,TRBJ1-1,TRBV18,CASSPASDFEAFF,TGTGCCAGCTCACCAGCCAGTGATTTCGAAGCTTTCTTT
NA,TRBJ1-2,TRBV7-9,CASSALEPADYGYTF,TGTGCCAGCAGCGCGCTAGAACCGGCGGACTATGGCTACACCTTC
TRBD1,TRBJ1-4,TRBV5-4,CASSLGQANTNEKLFF,TGTGCCAGCAGCTTAGGACAGGCCAATACTAATGAAAAACTGTTTTTT
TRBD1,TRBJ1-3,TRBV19,CASSEQGAPGNTIYF,TGTGCCAGTAGTGAACAGGGGGCGCCTGGAAACACCATATATTTT